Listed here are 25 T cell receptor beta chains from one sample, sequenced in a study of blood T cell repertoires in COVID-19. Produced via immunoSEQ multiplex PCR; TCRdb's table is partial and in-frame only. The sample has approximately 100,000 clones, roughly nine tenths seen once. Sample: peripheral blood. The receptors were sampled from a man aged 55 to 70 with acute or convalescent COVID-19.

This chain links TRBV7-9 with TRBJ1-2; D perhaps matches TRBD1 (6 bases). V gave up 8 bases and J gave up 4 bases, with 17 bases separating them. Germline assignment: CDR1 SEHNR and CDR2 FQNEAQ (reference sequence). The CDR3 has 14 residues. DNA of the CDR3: TGTGCCAGCGGCCGGGGGGCGCGGGGCTATGGCTACACCTTC. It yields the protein CASGRGARGYGYTF.

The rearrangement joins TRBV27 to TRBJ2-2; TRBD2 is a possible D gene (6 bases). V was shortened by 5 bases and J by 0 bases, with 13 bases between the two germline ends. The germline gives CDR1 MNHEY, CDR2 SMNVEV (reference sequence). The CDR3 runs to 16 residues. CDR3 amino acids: CASSPPSAPNTGELFF. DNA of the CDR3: TGTGCCAGCAGTCCACCTAGCGCTCCGAACACCGGGGAGCTGTTTTTT.

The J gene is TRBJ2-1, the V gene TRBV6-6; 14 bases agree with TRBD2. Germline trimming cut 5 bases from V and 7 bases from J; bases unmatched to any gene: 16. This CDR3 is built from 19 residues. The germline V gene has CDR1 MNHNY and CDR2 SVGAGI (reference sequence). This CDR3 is CASSLWGQRLAGGPNEQFF. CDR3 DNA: TGTGCCAGCAGTCTTTGGGGACAGAGACTAGCGGGAGGGCCTAATGAGCAGTTCTTC.

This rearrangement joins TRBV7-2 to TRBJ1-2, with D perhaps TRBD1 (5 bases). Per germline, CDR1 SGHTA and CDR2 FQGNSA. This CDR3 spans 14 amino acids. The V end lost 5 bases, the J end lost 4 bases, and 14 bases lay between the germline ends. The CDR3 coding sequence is TGTGCCAGCAGCCCCGGACGGGGGACCTATGGCTACACCTTC. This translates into CASSPGRGTYGYTF.

The chain's CDR3 is CASTPGAGNQPQHF. CDR3 nucleotides: TGTGCCAGTACCCCAGGGGCAGGGAATCAGCCCCAGCATTTT. This chain links TRBV19 with TRBJ1-5; TRBD1 might be the D (6 bases). Germline-derived CDR1 and CDR2 are LNHDA and SQIVND (reference sequence). V was shortened by 7 bases and J by 4 bases, with 14 bases between the two germline ends. This CDR3 comprises 14 residues. The full variable domain, its missing parts supplied by reference TRBV19 and TRBJ1-5, is DGGITQSPKYLFRKEGQNVTLSCEQNLNHDAMYWYRQDPGQGLRLIYYSQIVNDFQKGDIAEGYSVSREKKESFPLTVTSAQKNPTAFYLCASTPGAGNQPQHFGDGTRLSIL.

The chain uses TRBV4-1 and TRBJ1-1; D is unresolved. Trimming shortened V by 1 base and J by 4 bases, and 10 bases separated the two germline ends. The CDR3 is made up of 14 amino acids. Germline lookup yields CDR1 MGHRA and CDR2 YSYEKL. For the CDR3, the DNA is TGCGCCAGCAGCCAAGGCGGGAGGGTCACTGAAGCTTTCTTT. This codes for CASSQGGRVTEAFF.

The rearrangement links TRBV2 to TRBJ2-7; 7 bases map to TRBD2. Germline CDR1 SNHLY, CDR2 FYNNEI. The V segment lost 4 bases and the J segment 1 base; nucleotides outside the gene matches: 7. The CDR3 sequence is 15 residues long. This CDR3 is CASSGWREPSYEQYF. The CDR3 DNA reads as TGTGCCAGCAGTGGATGGCGGGAGCCTTCCTACGAGCAGTACTTC. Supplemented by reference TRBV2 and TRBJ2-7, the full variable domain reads EPEVTQTPSHQVTQMGQEVILRCVPISNHLYFYWYRQILGQKVEFLVSFYNNEISEKSEIFDDQFSVERPDGSNFTLKIRSTKLEDSAMYFCASSGWREPSYEQYFGPGTRLTVT.

CDR3: CASSFLEGDTEAFF. CDR3 sequence (DNA): TGTGCCAGCAGCTTTCTAGAGGGGGACACTGAAGCTTTCTTT. The gene calls are TRBV7-9 and TRBJ1-1; a weak D match, TRBD1 (6 bases). The V gene lost 3 bases and the J gene lost 3 bases, with 11 bases spanning the gap. The CDR3 sequence is 14 residues long. CDR1 SEHNR and CDR2 FQNEAQ come from the germline V gene (reference sequence). Full variable domain (missing parts from reference TRBV7-9 and TRBJ1-1): DTGVSQNPRHKITKRGQNVTFRCDPISEHNRLYWYRQTLGQGPEFLTYFQNEAQLEKSRLLSDRFSAERPKGSFSTLEIQRTEQGDSAMYLCASSFLEGDTEAFFGQGTRLTVV.

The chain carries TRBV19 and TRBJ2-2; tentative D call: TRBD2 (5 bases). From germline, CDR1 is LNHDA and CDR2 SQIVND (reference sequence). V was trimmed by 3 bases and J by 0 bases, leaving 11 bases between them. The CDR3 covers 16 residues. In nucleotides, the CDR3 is TGTGCCAGTAGTATGATCAGCGGAACGAACACCGGGGAGCTGTTTTTT. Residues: CASSMISGTNTGELFF.

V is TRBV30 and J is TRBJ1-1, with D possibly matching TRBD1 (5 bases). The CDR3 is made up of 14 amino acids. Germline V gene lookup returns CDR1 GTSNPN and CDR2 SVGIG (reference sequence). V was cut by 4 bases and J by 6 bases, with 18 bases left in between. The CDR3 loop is CAWKYGGSTPEAFF. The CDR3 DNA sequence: TGTGCCTGGAAGTACGGGGGTTCTACCCCTGAAGCTTTCTTT.

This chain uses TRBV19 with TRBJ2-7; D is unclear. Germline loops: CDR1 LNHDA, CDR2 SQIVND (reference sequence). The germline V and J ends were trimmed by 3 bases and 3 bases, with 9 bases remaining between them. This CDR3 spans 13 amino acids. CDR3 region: CASSISPVYEQYF. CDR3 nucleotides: TGTGCCAGTAGTATCTCCCCAGTCTACGAGCAGTACTTC. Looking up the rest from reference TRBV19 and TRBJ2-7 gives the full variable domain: DGGITQSPKYLFRKEGQNVTLSCEQNLNHDAMYWYRQDPGQGLRLIYYSQIVNDFQKGDIAEGYSVSREKKESFPLTVTSAQKNPTAFYLCASSISPVYEQYFGPGTRLTVT.

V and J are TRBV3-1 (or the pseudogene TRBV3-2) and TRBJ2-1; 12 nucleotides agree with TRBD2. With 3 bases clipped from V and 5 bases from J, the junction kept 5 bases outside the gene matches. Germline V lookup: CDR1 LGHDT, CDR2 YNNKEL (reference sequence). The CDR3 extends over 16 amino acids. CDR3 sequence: CASSQWTSGTNNEQFF. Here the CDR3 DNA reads TGTGCCAGCAGCCAGTGGACTAGCGGGACGAACAATGAGCAGTTCTTC.

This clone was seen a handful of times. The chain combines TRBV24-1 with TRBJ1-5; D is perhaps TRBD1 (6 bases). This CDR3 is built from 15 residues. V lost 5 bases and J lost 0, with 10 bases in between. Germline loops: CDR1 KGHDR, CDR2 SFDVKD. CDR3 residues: CATSAAGDSNQPQHF. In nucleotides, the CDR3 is TGTGCCACCAGTGCGGCAGGGGATAGCAATCAGCCCCAGCATTTT.

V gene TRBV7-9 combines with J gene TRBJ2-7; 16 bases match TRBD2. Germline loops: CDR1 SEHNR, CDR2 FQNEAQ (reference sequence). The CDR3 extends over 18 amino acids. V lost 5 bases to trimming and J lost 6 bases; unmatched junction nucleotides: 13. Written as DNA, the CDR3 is TGTGCCAGCAGCCATGATCCGGGACTAGCGGGAGGGCCCGGCGAGCAGTACTTC. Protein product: CASSHDPGLAGGPGEQYF.

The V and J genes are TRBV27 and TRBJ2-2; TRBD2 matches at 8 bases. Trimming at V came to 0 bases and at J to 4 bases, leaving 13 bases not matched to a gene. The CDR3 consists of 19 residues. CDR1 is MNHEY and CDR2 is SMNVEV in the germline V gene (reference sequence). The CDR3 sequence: CASSLSNIGRTSRTGELFF. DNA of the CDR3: TGTGCCAGCAGTTTATCCAACATTGGTAGGACTAGCCGCACCGGGGAGCTGTTTTTT.

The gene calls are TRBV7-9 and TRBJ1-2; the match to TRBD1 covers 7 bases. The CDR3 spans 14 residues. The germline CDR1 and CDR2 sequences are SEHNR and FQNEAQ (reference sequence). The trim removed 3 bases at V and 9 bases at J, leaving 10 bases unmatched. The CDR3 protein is CASSFGQAEGSYTF. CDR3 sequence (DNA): TGTGCCAGCAGCTTTGGACAGGCCGAGGGAAGCTACACCTTC.

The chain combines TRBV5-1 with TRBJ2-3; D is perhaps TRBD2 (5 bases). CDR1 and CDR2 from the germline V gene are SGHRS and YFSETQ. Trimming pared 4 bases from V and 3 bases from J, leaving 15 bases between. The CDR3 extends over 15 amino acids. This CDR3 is CASSPRGPSTDTQYF. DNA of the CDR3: TGCGCCAGCAGCCCGAGAGGGCCCTCTACAGATACGCAGTATTTT.

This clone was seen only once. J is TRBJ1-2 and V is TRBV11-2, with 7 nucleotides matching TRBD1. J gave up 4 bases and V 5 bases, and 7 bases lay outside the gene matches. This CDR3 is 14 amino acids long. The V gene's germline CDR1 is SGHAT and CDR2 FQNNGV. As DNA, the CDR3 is TGTGCCAGCAGCGGCAACAGGGGCCTCTATGGCTACACCTTC. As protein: CASSGNRGLYGYTF.

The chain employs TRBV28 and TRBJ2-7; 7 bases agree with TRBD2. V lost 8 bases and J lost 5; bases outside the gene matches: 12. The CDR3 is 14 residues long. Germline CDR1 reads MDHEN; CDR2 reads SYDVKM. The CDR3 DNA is TGTGCCAGCGGAACCAATAGCGGGCTTAACGAGCAGTACTTC. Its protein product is CASGTNSGLNEQYF.

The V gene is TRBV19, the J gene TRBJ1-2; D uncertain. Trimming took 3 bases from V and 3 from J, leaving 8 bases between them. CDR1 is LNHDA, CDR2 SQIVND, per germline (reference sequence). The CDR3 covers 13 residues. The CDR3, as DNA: TGTGCCAGTAGTATGGCCGGAGACTATGGCTACACCTTC. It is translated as CASSMAGDYGYTF.

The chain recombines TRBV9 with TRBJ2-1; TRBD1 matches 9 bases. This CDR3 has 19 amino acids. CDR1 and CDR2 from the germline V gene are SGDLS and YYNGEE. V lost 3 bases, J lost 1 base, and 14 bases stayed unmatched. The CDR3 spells CASSGFRDRADSSYNEQFF. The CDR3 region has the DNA TGTGCCAGCAGCGGGTTCCGGGACAGGGCTGATAGTTCCTACAATGAGCAGTTCTTC.

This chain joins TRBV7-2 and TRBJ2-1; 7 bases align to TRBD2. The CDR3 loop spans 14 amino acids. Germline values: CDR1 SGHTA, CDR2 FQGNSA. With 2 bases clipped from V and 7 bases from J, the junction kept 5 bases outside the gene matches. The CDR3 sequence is CASSLWREINEQFF. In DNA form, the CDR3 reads TGTGCCAGCAGCTTATGGCGGGAGATAAATGAGCAGTTCTTC.

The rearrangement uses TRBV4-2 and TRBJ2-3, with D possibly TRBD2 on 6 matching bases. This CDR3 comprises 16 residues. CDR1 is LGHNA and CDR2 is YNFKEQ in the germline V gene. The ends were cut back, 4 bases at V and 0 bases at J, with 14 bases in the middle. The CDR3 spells CASSPGTSLSTDTQYF. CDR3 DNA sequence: TGTGCCAGCAGCCCCGGGACTTCCCTTAGCACAGATACGCAGTATTTT.

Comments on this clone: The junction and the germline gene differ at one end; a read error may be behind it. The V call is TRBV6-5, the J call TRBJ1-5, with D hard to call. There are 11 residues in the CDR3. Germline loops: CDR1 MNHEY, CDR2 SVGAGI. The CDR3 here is CASSIGARWCF. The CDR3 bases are TGTGCCAGCAGCATAGGCGCCAGGTGGTGTTTT.

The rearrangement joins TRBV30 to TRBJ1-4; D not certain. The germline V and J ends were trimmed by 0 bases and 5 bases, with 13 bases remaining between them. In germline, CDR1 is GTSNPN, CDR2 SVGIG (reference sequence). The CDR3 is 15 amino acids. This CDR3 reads CAWSVLGQENEKLFF. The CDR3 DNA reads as TGTGCCTGGAGTGTACTAGGGCAGGAAAATGAAAAACTGTTTTTT. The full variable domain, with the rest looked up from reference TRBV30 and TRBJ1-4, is SQTIHQWPATLVQPVGSPLSLECTVEGTSNPNLYWYRQAAGRGLQLLFYSVGIGQISSEVPQNLSASRPQDRQFILSSKKLLLSDSGFYLCAWSVLGQENEKLFFGSGTQLSVL.